The 14 T cell receptor beta chains below were found in one sample sequenced in a study of blood T cell repertoires in COVID-19 (dated by TCRdb to about 2020). The library came from the immunoSEQ multiplex PCR assay. This immuneACCESS table, as held by TCRdb, lists in-frame sequences with V and J called but not all clones. Of the missing ones, under half trace to an unresolved V gene in checked studies; the others have no known cause. Counted in this sample were some 300,000 clones; roughly 91% of them appeared once. Clones ranked in the top ten supply roughly 2.8% of the sample. Sequenced: PBMCs or T cells enriched from blood (not recorded which). These receptors came from a woman in her forties or fifties who had been exposed to COVID-19.

The chain employs TRBV7-8 and TRBJ1-6; 7 bases fit TRBD1. Trimming cost V 1 base and J 7 bases; bases outside gene matches: 1. The CDR3 has 14 amino acids. CDR1 and CDR2 from the germline V gene are SGHVS and FQNEAQ. The chain's CDR3 is CASSLEQGNSPLHF. The CDR3, as DNA: TGTGCCAGCAGCTTAGAACAGGGGAATTCACCCCTCCACTTT.

Here the CDR3 DNA reads TGTGCCAGCAGCCTAATCACCGGGACTCTATCCTACGAGCAGTACTTC. The encoded protein is CASSLITGTLSYEQYF. The V and J genes are TRBV3-1 (or the pseudogene TRBV3-2) and TRBJ2-7; possible D gene TRBD2, 6 bases. This CDR3 comprises 16 residues. Looked up from germline, CDR1 is LGHDT and CDR2 is YNNKEL (reference sequence). V dropped 4 bases and J dropped 1 base, with 17 bases sitting between them.

V gene TRBV10-3 combines with J gene TRBJ1-5, with D tentatively TRBD1 (5 bases). V was trimmed by 5 bases and J by 4 bases, leaving 12 bases between them. This CDR3 region has 14 residues. Germline loops: CDR1 ENHRY, CDR2 SYGVKD. The CDR3 sequence: CAISPTDKNQPQHF. Here the CDR3 DNA reads TGTGCCATCAGTCCGACAGACAAGAATCAGCCCCAGCATTTT.

This chain connects TRBV30 to TRBJ2-3, with D maybe TRBD2 (6 bases). The V end lost 4 bases, the J end lost 4 bases, and 12 bases lay between the germline ends. This CDR3 has 13 residues. Germline V gene sequence: CDR1 GTSNPN, CDR2 SVGIG (reference sequence). CDR3 in DNA: TGTGCCTGGACGGTACCGGGAGCAGATACGCAGTATTTT. Protein: CAWTVPGADTQYF.

This CDR3 is CASSKVGGTGDGPLHF. CDR3 coding DNA: TGTGCCAGCAGCAAAGTCGGCGGGACAGGGGATGGACCCCTCCACTTT. The chain carries TRBV21-1 and TRBJ1-6; the table gives TRBD1 as D, unverified against the DNA. TRBV21-1 is tagged as a pseudogene. CDR3 size: 16 residues.

The chain couples TRBV30 to TRBJ1-4, with D maybe TRBD1 (6 bases). The V end lost 1 base, the J end lost 5 bases, and 11 bases lay between the germline ends. CDR3 size: 14 residues. Germline V CDR1 and CDR2: GTSNPN, SVGIG (reference sequence). CDR3 amino acids: CAWSGGQPNEKLFF. The DNA of the CDR3 is TGTGCCTGGAGTGGCGGACAGCCCAATGAAAAACTGTTTTTT.

This sequence joins TRBV14 and TRBJ1-1; no definite D call. Germline V gives CDR1 SGHDN, CDR2 FVKESK. The CDR3 extends over 15 amino acids. The ends were cut back, 0 bases at V and 3 bases at J, with 11 bases in the middle. The CDR3 sequence: CASSQDMREDTEAFF. The CDR3 coding sequence is TGTGCCAGCAGCCAAGATATGCGGGAGGACACTGAAGCTTTCTTT.

A single count supports this clone. The J gene is TRBJ1-4, the V gene TRBV19; TRBD1 is a possible D gene (6 bases). Germline loops: CDR1 LNHDA, CDR2 SQIVND (reference sequence). The CDR3 is 16 residues long. The ends were cut back, 5 bases at V and 0 bases at J, with 13 bases in the middle. This CDR3 is CASSRQGIATNEKLFF. DNA of the CDR3: TGTGCCAGTAGTCGTCAGGGGATTGCAACTAATGAAAAACTGTTTTTT.

This chain connects TRBV5-1 to TRBJ2-3, with TRBD2 as a possible D gene (7 bases). Germline CDR1 SGHRS, CDR2 YFSETQ. The ends were cut back, 1 base at V and 2 bases at J, with 14 bases in the middle. The CDR3 covers 16 residues. The DNA for the CDR3 is TGCGCCAGCAGCTTGTTAAGGGGGGGAGACACAGATACGCAGTATTTT. Residues: CASSLLRGGDTDTQYF.

V and J are TRBV19 and TRBJ2-7, with a weak D call TRBD2 (6 bases). The germline CDR1 and CDR2 sequences are LNHDA and SQIVND (reference sequence). Trimming pared 2 bases from V and 5 bases from J, leaving 10 bases between. This CDR3 comprises 13 residues. CDR3 sequence reads: CASSILPGDEQYF. The CDR3 DNA reads as TGTGCCAGTAGTATACTACCGGGGGACGAGCAGTACTTC.

The gene calls are TRBV29-1 and TRBJ2-7; no clear D. The CDR3 contains 11 residues. The germline V gene has CDR1 SQVTM and CDR2 ANQGSEA. Trimming pared 2 bases from V and 3 bases from J, leaving 5 bases between. The CDR3 DNA sequence: TGCAGCGTTGAATATTTCTACGAGCAGTACTTC. Protein sequence: CSVEYFYEQYF.

The rearrangement links TRBV4-1 to TRBJ2-1, with 10 bases aligning to TRBD1. Trimming at V came to 0 bases and at J to 13 bases, leaving 15 bases not matched to a gene. The length of the CDR3 is 17 residues. From germline, CDR1 is MGHRA and CDR2 YSYEKL. CDR3 in DNA: TGCGCCAGCAGCCAAGATGTCTTCGAGACAGGGGGCACCGAACAGTTCTTC. Encoded protein: CASSQDVFETGGTEQFF.

The chain carries TRBV28 and TRBJ2-3; 11 bases fit TRBD2. J lost 1 base, V lost 6 bases, and 6 bases had no gene match. This CDR3 has 16 residues. Germline CDR1 reads MDHEN; CDR2 reads SYDVKM. The CDR3 bases are TGTGCCAGCAGGCCTAGCGGGGGGTTGGGCACAGATACGCAGTATTTT. Protein: CASRPSGGLGTDTQYF.

The CDR3 loop is CASSSGVGYGEQFF. Here the CDR3 DNA reads TGTGCCAGTAGTAGCGGGGTGGGCTATGGTGAGCAGTTCTTC. The V and J genes are TRBV19 and TRBJ2-1; D possibly corresponds to TRBD2 (6 bases). Germline CDR1 reads LNHDA; CDR2 reads SQIVND (reference sequence). This CDR3 region has 14 residues. The V and J ends lost 4 bases and 9 bases respectively, with 16 bases between them.